In this sample, the clone carrying this TCR beta chain turned up many times. Its antigen is unknown. This sample was included in a study of T cells in Graves' hyperthyroidism and ophthalmopathy. As for the study in general: Peripheral blood collection took place at initial diagnosis, before any treatment. Points from the study as a whole: The majority of expanded thyroid clonotypes above 0.001 also appeared in blood.

From RNA transcripts, TCR beta CDR3 regions were amplified. With the HTBI primer set, the TCR CDR3 went through a first round of RT-PCR. From the multiplex PCR reads, TCRdb called clonotypes with MiXCR, one entry per CDR3 protein. The sample includes hundreds of thousands of distinct CDR3 sequences, 14% seen only once; the top ten take roughly 10%. In making diagnoses, clinical symptoms, serum thyroxine and TRAb, thyroid ultrasound and orbital computed tomography were all used. This receptor was identified in a woman between 18 and 29 years old with Graves' hyperthyroidism. Sample: blood.

The CDR3 sequence is CAIEGDKWIYEQYF. The CDR3 bases are TGTGCCATCGAAGGGGATAAGTGGATCTACGAGCAGTACTTC. The gene calls are TRBV6-1 and TRBJ2-7; D possibly corresponds to TRBD1 (5 bases). CDR1 and CDR2 from the germline V gene are MNHNS and SASEGT. This CDR3 has 14 residues. The germline V and J ends were trimmed by 10 bases and 3 bases, with 19 bases remaining between them.